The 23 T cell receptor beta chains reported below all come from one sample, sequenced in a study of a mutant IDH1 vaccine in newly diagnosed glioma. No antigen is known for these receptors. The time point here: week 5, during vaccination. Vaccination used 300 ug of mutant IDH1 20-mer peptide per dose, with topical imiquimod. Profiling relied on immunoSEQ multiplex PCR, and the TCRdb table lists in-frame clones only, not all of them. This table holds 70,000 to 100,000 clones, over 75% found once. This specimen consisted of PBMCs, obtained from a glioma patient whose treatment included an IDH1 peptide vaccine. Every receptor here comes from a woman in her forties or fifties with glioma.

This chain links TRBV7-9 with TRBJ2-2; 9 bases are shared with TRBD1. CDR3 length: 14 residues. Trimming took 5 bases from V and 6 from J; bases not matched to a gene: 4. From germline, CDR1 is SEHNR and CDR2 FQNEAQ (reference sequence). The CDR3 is CASSPDRGAGELFF. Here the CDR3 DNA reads TGTGCCAGCAGCCCAGACAGGGGGGCCGGGGAGCTGTTTTTT.

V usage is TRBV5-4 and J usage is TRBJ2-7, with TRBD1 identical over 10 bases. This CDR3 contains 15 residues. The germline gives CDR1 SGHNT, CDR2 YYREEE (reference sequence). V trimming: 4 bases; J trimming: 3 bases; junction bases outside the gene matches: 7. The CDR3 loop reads CASSEGTGASYEQYF. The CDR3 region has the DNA TGTGCCAGCAGCGAGGGGACAGGGGCAAGCTACGAGCAGTACTTC.

CDR3 in DNA: TGCAGCGTTGACCGGTACAAGAACACAGATACGCAGTATTTT. Translation gives CSVDRYKNTDTQYF. This chain joins TRBV29-1 and TRBJ2-3; no firm D call. Germline loops: CDR1 SQVTM, CDR2 ANQGSEA. This CDR3 contains 14 residues. V lost 3 bases and J lost 2, with 12 bases in between.

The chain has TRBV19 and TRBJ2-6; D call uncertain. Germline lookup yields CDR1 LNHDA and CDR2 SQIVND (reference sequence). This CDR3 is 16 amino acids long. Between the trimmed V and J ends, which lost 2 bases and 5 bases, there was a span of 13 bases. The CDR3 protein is CASSIFGAGWANVLTF. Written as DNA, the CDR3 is TGTGCCAGTAGTATATTTGGTGCAGGCTGGGCCAACGTCCTGACTTTC.

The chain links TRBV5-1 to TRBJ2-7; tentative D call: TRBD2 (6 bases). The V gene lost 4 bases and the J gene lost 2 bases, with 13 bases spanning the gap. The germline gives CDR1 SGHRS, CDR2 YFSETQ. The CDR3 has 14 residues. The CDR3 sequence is CASSDSSGAYEQYF. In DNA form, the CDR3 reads TGCGCCAGCAGCGATAGCTCGGGGGCCTACGAGCAGTACTTC. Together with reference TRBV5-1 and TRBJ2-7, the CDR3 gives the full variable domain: KAGVTQTPRYLIKTRGQQVTLSCSPISGHRSVSWYQQTPGQGLQFLFEYFSETQRNKGNFPGRFSGRQFSNSRSEMNVSTLELGDSALYLCASSDSSGAYEQYFGPGTRLTVT.

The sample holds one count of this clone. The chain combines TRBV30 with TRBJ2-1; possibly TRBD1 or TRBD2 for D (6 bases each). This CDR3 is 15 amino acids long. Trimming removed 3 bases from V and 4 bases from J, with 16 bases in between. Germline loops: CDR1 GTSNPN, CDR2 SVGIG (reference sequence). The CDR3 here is CAWREGTLLYNEQFF. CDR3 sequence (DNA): TGTGCCTGGAGGGAGGGGACACTACTTTACAATGAGCAGTTCTTC.

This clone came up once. The CDR3 is CASSQDKGQGPPEQYF. CDR3 DNA sequence: TGCGCCAGCAGCCAAGATAAAGGCCAGGGGCCCCCCGAGCAGTACTTC. The V and J genes are TRBV4-1 and TRBJ2-5, with D possibly TRBD1 on 6 matching bases. The DNA end is a closer match to TRBJ2-7, so the J assignment may be wrong. This CDR3 has 16 amino acids. Germline V CDR1 and CDR2: MGHRA, YSYEKL.

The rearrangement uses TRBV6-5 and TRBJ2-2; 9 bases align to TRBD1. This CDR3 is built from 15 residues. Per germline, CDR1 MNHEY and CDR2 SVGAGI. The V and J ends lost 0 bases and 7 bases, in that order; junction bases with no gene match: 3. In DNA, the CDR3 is TGTGCCAGCAGTTACTCGGGACAGGGCCGCGGGGAGCTGTTTTTT. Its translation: CASSYSGQGRGELFF.

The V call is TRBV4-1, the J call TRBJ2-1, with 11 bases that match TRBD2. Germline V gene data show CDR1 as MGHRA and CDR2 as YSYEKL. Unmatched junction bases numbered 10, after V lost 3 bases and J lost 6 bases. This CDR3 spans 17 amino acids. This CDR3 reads CASSHPVRGLAANEQFF. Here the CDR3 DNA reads TGCGCCAGCAGCCACCCTGTAAGGGGACTAGCGGCCAATGAGCAGTTCTTC.

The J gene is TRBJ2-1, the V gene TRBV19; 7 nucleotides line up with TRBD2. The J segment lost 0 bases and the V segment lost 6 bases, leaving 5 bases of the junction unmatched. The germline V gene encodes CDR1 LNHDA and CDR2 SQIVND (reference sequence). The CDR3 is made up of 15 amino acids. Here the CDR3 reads CASRRETSSYNEQFF. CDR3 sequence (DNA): TGTGCCAGTAGGCGGGAGACGAGCTCCTACAATGAGCAGTTCTTC.

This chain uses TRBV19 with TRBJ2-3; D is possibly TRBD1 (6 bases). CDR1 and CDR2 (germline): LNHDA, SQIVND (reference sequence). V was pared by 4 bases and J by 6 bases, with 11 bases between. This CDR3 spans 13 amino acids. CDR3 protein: CASSRGHRDTQYF. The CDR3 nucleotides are TGTGCCAGTAGTAGGGGACACAGGGATACGCAGTATTTT.

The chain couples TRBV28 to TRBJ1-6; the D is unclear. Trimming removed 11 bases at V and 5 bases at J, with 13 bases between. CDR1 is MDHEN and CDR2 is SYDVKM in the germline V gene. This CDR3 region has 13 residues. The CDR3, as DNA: TGTGCCTGCGTCAGCGGGCATAATTCACCCCTCCACTTT. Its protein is CACVSGHNSPLHF.

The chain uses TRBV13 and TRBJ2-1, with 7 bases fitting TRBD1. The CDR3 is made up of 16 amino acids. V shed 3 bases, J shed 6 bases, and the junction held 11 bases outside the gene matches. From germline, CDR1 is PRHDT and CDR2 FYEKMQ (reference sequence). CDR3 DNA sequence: TGTGCCAGCAGCTTCCGGTCGACAGGGTACGGCAATGAGCAGTTCTTC. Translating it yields CASSFRSTGYGNEQFF.

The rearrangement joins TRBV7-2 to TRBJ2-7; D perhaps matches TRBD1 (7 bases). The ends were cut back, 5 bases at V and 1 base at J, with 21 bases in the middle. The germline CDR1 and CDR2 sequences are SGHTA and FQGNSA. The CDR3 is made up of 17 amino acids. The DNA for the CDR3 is TGTGCCAGCAGCCCCTACCGCGGGACAGATAAATCCTACGAGCAGTACTTC. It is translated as CASSPYRGTDKSYEQYF.

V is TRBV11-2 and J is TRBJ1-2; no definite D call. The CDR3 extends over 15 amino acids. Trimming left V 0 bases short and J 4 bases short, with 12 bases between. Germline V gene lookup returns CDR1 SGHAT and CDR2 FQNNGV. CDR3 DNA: TGTGCCAGCAGCTTAGAGTCAAGGTTGCGCTATGGCTACACCTTC. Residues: CASSLESRLRYGYTF. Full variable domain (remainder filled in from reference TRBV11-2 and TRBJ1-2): EAGVAQSPRYKIIEKRQSVAFWCNPISGHATLYWYQQILGQGPKLLIQFQNNGVVDDSQLPKDRFSAERLKGVDSTLKIQPAKLEDSAVYLCASSLESRLRYGYTFGSGTRLTVV.

CDR3 in amino acids: CASRITDTQYF. The CDR3 coding sequence is TGTGCCAGCAGGATAACAGATACGCAGTATTTT. The genes are TRBV2 and TRBJ2-3, with unresolved D. CDR3 length: 11 residues. V lost 6 bases and J lost 3, with 4 bases in between. Germline values: CDR1 SNHLY, CDR2 FYNNEI. Variable domain in full (rest from reference TRBV2 and TRBJ2-3): EPEVTQTPSHQVTQMGQEVILRCVPISNHLYFYWYRQILGQKVEFLVSFYNNEISEKSEIFDDQFSVERPDGSNFTLKIRSTKLEDSAMYFCASRITDTQYFGPGTRLTVL.

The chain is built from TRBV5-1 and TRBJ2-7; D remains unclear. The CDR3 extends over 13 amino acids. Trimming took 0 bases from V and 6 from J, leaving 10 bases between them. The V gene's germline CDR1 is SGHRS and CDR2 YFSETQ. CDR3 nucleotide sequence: TGCGCCAGCAGCTTGGCCGCCTTTGGCGAGCAGTACTTC. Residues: CASSLAAFGEQYF.

The CDR3 coding sequence is TGTGCCATCACCGGACAGGGGGACACCGGGGAGCTGTTTTTT. Translation gives CAITGQGDTGELFF. The V gene is TRBV10-3, the J gene TRBJ2-2; 10 bases line up with TRBD1. J was trimmed by 3 bases and V by 7 bases; bases with no gene match: 2. CDR3 length equals 14 residues. Looked up from germline, CDR1 is ENHRY and CDR2 is SYGVKD.

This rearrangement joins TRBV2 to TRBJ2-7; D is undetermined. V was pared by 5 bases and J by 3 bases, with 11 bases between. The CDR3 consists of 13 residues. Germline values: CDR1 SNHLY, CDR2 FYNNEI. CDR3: CASSPDRVYEQYF. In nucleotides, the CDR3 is TGTGCCAGCAGTCCCGACCGAGTCTACGAGCAGTACTTC.

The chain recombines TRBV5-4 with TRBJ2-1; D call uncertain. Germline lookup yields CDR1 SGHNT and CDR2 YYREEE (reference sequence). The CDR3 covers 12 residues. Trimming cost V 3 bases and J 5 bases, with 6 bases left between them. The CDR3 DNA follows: TGTGCCAGCAGCTCACCCGACAATGAGCAGTTCTTC. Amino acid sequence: CASSSPDNEQFF.

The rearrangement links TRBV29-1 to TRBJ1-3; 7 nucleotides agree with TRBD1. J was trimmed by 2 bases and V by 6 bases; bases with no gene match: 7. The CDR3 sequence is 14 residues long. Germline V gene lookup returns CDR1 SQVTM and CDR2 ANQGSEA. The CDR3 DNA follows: TGCAGCGTCCTGCCCGGGACAGCTGGAAACACCATATATTTT. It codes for CSVLPGTAGNTIYF.

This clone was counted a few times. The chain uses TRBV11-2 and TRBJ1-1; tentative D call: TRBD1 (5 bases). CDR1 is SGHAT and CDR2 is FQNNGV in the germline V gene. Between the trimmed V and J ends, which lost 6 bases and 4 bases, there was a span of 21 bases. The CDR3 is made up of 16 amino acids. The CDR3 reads CASRPAGGVGRTEAFF. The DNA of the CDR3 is TGTGCCAGCAGACCAGCCGGAGGCGTGGGGCGCACTGAAGCTTTCTTT.

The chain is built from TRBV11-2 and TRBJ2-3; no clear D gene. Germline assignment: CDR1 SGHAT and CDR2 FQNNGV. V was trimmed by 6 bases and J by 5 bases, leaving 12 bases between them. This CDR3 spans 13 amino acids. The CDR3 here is CASSRLLGDTQYF. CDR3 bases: TGTGCCAGCAGTCGCCTCTTGGGAGATACGCAGTATTTT.